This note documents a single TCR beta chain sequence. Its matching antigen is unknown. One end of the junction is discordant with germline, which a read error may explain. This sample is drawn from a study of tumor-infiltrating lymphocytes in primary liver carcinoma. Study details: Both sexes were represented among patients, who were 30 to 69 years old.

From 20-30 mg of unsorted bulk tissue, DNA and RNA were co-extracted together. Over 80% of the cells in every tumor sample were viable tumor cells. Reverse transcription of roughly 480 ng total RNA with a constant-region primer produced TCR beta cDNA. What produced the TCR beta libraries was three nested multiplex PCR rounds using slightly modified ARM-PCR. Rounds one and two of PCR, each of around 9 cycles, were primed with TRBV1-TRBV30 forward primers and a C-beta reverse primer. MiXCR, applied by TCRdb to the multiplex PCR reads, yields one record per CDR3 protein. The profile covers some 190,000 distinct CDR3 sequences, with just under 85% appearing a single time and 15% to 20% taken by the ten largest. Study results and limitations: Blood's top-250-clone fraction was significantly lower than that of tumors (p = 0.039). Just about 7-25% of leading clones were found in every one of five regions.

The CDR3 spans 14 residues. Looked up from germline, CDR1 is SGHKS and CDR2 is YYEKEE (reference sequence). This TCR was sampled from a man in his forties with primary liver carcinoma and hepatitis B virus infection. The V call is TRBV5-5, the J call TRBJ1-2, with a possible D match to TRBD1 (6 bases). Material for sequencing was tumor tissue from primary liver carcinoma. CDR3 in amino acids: CASSAGTLNYGYAF. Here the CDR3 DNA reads TGTGCCAGCAGCGCTGGGACACTTAACTATGGCTACGCGTTC.